Following are 27 T cell receptor beta chains from one sample sequenced in a study of blood T cell repertoires in COVID-19. The repertoire was sequenced with immunoSEQ multiplex PCR; TCRdb's copy has only in-frame clones and lacks some. The sample holds 200,000 to 250,000 clones, more than 75% seen once. The sequenced sample consisted of PBMCs or T cells enriched from blood (not recorded which). The source of these receptors is a woman between 50 and 59 years old who had recovered from COVID-19.

A single count supports this clone. This chain connects TRBV19 to TRBJ1-5; TRBD1 agrees at 8 bases. This CDR3 has 13 amino acids. The V gene's germline CDR1 is LNHDA and CDR2 SQIVND (reference sequence). Trimming at V came to 2 bases and at J to 7 bases, leaving 1 base not matched to a gene. The CDR3 region has the DNA TGTGCCAGTAGTATACAGGGGGCCCAGCCCCAGCATTTT. This encodes CASSIQGAQPQHF.

V is TRBV10-1 and J is TRBJ2-3, with a weak D call TRBD2 (5 bases). The CDR3 is made up of 16 amino acids. The ends were cut back, 8 bases at V and 0 bases at J, with 18 bases in the middle. Germline CDR1 WNHNN, CDR2 SYGVQD (reference sequence). CDR3 sequence reads: CASSRRASRSTDTQYF. CDR3 bases: TGCGCCAGCTCTAGGCGGGCTAGCCGAAGCACAGATACGCAGTATTTT.

J is TRBJ1-2 and V is TRBV28; D may be TRBD1 (5 bases). Germline CDR1 is MDHEN and CDR2 is SYDVKM. This CDR3 region has 15 residues. V lost 2 bases and J 5 bases, leaving 15 bases between the germline ends. The CDR3 DNA reads TGTGCCAGCAGTTTAAGGCATAGCAAGGGGTATGGCTACACCTTC. Its translation is CASSLRHSKGYGYTF.

A word on this clone: Its ends do not fully match the called genes, so a read error is possible. The chain couples TRBV28 to TRBJ2-7; a weak D match, TRBD2 (5 bases). CDR1 and CDR2 (germline): MDHEN, SYDVKM. The CDR3 is made up of 16 amino acids. The CDR3 loop reads CASSFGIRTPSYEQYF. CDR3 nucleotides: TGTGCCAGTAGTTTTGGGATAAGGACTCCCTCCTACGAGCAGTACTTC.

The V gene is TRBV9, the J gene TRBJ1-5, with D possibly matching TRBD1 (5 bases). Deletions cut 3 bases from V and 4 bases from J, with 5 bases between. The CDR3 extends over 12 amino acids. The germline V gene has CDR1 SGDLS and CDR2 YYNGEE. The chain's CDR3 is CASSEGNQPQHF. The CDR3 region has the DNA TGTGCCAGCAGCGAGGGGAATCAGCCCCAGCATTTT.

The chain is built from TRBV5-6 and TRBJ1-2; maybe TRBD1 (5 bases). In germline, CDR1 is SGHDT, CDR2 YYEEEE. The CDR3 has 16 residues. Trimming left V 0 bases short and J 4 bases short, with 16 bases between. The CDR3 DNA follows: TGTGCCAGCAGCTTGGGACAGAGACGGCTAGGCTATGGCTACACCTTC. It translates to CASSLGQRRLGYGYTF.

V gene TRBV7-2 combines with J gene TRBJ2-2; maybe TRBD2 (6 bases). Per the germline V gene, CDR1 is SGHTA and CDR2 is FQGNSA. This CDR3 has 15 amino acids. Trimming stripped 4 bases from V and 6 bases from J, with 15 bases between. CDR3 DNA: TGTGCCAGCAGCTCTCCCCCCGGGGGTCCCGGGGAGCTGTTTTTT. Protein product: CASSSPPGGPGELFF.

J is TRBJ1-1 and V is TRBV18; 7 positions match TRBD1. The CDR3 sequence is 14 residues long. Germline values: CDR1 KGHSH, CDR2 LQKENI. The V segment lost 4 bases and the J segment 4 bases; nucleotides outside the gene matches: 6. CDR3 sequence reads: CASSRATGFTEAFF. The CDR3 nucleotides are TGTGCCAGCTCACGCGCGACAGGGTTCACTGAAGCTTTCTTT.

The DNA for the CDR3 is TGTGCCAGCAGCTTGGGGGGGACAGGCTTTAGCAATCAGCCCCAGCATTTT. Translation gives CASSLGGTGFSNQPQHF. The chain is built from TRBV5-5 and TRBJ1-5, with TRBD1 identical over 8 bases. Germline V gives CDR1 SGHKS, CDR2 YYEKEE (reference sequence). The CDR3 spans 17 residues. V lost 0 bases, J lost 0 bases, and 5 bases stayed unmatched.

The chain recombines TRBV28 with TRBJ2-7; the D is unclear. The CDR3 covers 12 residues. Trimming took off 6 bases at V and 7 bases at J, with 13 bases between the two ends. The germline CDR1 and CDR2 sequences are MDHEN and SYDVKM. The CDR3 DNA follows: TGTGCCAGCAGCTATTCGACTTCGGAGCAGTACTTC. This translates into CASSYSTSEQYF.

The chain couples TRBV29-1 to TRBJ2-1; 8 positions agree with TRBD2. The CDR3 contains 11 residues. Trimming at V came to 4 bases and at J to 14 bases, leaving 7 bases not matched to a gene. Germline CDR1 reads SQVTM; CDR2 reads ANQGSEA. The CDR3 protein is CSVVSGAGKFF. In DNA, the CDR3 is TGCAGCGTTGTTAGCGGGGCCGGCAAGTTCTTC.

This clone was counted a single time. The J gene is TRBJ2-1, the V gene TRBV11-2, with 7 nucleotides matching TRBD2. J gave up 4 bases and V 0 bases, and 3 bases lay outside the gene matches. The CDR3 has 15 amino acids. The germline V gene encodes CDR1 SGHAT and CDR2 FQNNGV. CDR3 in DNA: TGTGCCAGCAGCTTAGAGCCTAGCGGTTACAATGAGCAGTTCTTC. Translation: CASSLEPSGYNEQFF.

The rearrangement joins TRBV7-9 to TRBJ2-1; 9 nucleotides match TRBD2. With 2 bases clipped from V and 7 bases from J, the junction kept 3 bases outside the gene matches. Germline CDR1 SEHNR, CDR2 FQNEAQ (reference sequence). The CDR3 has 14 residues. CDR3 coding DNA: TGTGCCAGCAGCTTATCTAGCGGGATGAATGAGCAGTTCTTC. Protein product: CASSLSSGMNEQFF.

The chain employs TRBV19 and TRBJ2-3; 7 positions agree with TRBD2. CDR3 size: 15 residues. Germline assignment: CDR1 LNHDA and CDR2 SQIVND (reference sequence). Trimming took 8 bases from V and 5 from J; bases not matched to a gene: 13. The CDR3 protein is CASSPPGGVKDTQYF. The CDR3 DNA reads TGTGCCAGTTCGCCCCCGGGGGGTGTAAAAGATACGCAGTATTTT. Looking up the rest from reference TRBV19 and TRBJ2-3 gives the full variable domain: DGGITQSPKYLFRKEGQNVTLSCEQNLNHDAMYWYRQDPGQGLRLIYYSQIVNDFQKGDIAEGYSVSREKKESFPLTVTSAQKNPTAFYLCASSPPGGVKDTQYFGPGTRLTVL.

V and J are TRBV14 and TRBJ2-3; TRBD2 aligns across 12 bases. Germline V lookup: CDR1 SGHDN, CDR2 FVKESK. The CDR3 consists of 20 residues. J gave up 0 bases and V 3 bases, and 13 bases lay outside the gene matches. CDR3 bases: TGTGCCAGCAGCCACCCCTTGGGACTAGCGGGTAGACCTAGCACAGATACGCAGTATTTT. This translates into CASSHPLGLAGRPSTDTQYF.

This chain joins TRBV5-4 and TRBJ1-1, with TRBD1 matching over 7 bases. Germline-derived CDR1 and CDR2 are SGHNT and YYREEE (reference sequence). V was clipped by 4 bases and J by 5 bases; unmatched bases: 8. The CDR3 totals 14 residues. CDR3 DNA sequence: TGTGCCAGCAGCACAGGACAGGTAGGGACTGAAGCTTTCTTT. Translated: CASSTGQVGTEAFF.

The chain links TRBV4-1 to TRBJ1-1; 8 nucleotides line up with TRBD1. The V segment lost 2 bases and the J segment 3 bases; nucleotides outside the gene matches: 5. The CDR3 sequence is 15 residues long. CDR1 is MGHRA and CDR2 is YSYEKL in the germline V gene. The CDR3 DNA sequence: TGCGCCAGCAGCCAACGACAGGGGAGTGACACTGAAGCTTTCTTT. Translation gives CASSQRQGSDTEAFF.

The rearrangement links TRBV7-3 to TRBJ1-2, with 9 bases lining up with TRBD1. The CDR3 is made up of 13 amino acids. The V segment lost 6 bases and the J segment 8 bases; nucleotides outside the gene matches: 7. The germline CDR1 and CDR2 sequences are SGHTA and FQGTGA. CDR3 nucleotide sequence: TGTGCCAGCAGTTACCGGACAGGGGAAGGCTACACCTTC. Translated, it gives CASSYRTGEGYTF.

The V gene is TRBV11-3, the J gene TRBJ2-1; TRBD1 is a possible D gene (6 bases). The V end was cut by 5 bases, the J end by 3 bases, with 11 bases between. Germline lookup yields CDR1 SGHNT and CDR2 YENEEA. This CDR3 comprises 14 residues. The CDR3 DNA sequence: TGTGCCAGCAGCCCGAACAGGGACTACAATGAGCAGTTCTTC. Translating gives CASSPNRDYNEQFF.

CDR3 protein: CASSTTVSGNTIYF. The CDR3 DNA sequence: TGTGCCAGCAGCACTACCGTCTCCGGAAACACCATATATTTT. The chain joins TRBV7-8 to TRBJ1-3; no clear D. Trimming pared 5 bases from V and 4 bases from J, leaving 12 bases between. The CDR3 length is 14 residues. Germline V gene data show CDR1 as SGHVS and CDR2 as FQNEAQ.

The CDR3 is CASSLASIIADTQYF. The CDR3, as DNA: TGCGCCAGCAGCTTGGCCAGTATTATCGCAGATACGCAGTATTTT. V usage is TRBV5-1 and J usage is TRBJ2-3, with D uncertain. CDR3 size: 15 residues. Germline values: CDR1 SGHRS, CDR2 YFSETQ. V gave up 0 bases and J gave up 4 bases, with 12 bases separating them. Supplemented by reference TRBV5-1 and TRBJ2-3, the full variable domain reads KAGVTQTPRYLIKTRGQQVTLSCSPISGHRSVSWYQQTPGQGLQFLFEYFSETQRNKGNFPGRFSGRQFSNSRSEMNVSTLELGDSALYLCASSLASIIADTQYFGPGTRLTVL.

The table lists this clone with a few counts. The V gene is TRBV7-6, the J gene TRBJ1-4; weak D call: TRBD1 (5 bases). CDR3 length equals 16 residues. V was clipped by 3 bases and J by 4 bases, with 15 bases between them. Germline V gene data show CDR1 as SGHVS and CDR2 as FNYEAQ. The CDR3, as DNA: TGTGCCAGCAGCTTGGTTCAGGGTCAGGGTAATGAAAAACTGTTTTTT. Translating gives CASSLVQGQGNEKLFF.

The V and J genes are TRBV6-2 or TRBV6-3 and TRBJ2-7, with D possibly TRBD2 on 6 matching bases. Germline lookup yields CDR1 MNHEY and CDR2 SVGEGT. V was trimmed by 2 bases and J by 0 bases, leaving 17 bases between them. This CDR3 region has 17 residues. The chain's CDR3 is CASSYNDRDGSSYEQYF. Here the CDR3 DNA reads TGTGCCAGCAGTTACAATGACCGGGACGGGAGCTCCTACGAGCAGTACTTC.

The chain recombines TRBV6-5 with TRBJ2-5, with a tentative D call TRBD1 (6 bases). V was shortened by 10 bases and J by 1 base, with 13 bases between the two germline ends. The CDR3 contains 13 residues. The germline CDR1 and CDR2 sequences are MNHEY and SVGAGI. The CDR3 DNA sequence: TGTGCCAACTCCGGACAGCTCCAAGAGACCCAGTACTTC. As protein: CANSGQLQETQYF.

The rearrangement joins TRBV10-2 to TRBJ2-1; 8 bases are shared with TRBD2. J gave up 9 bases and V 2 bases, and 15 bases lay outside the gene matches. The CDR3 sequence is 17 residues long. Germline V gene lookup returns CDR1 WSHSY and CDR2 SAAADI. Here the CDR3 DNA reads TGCGCCAGCAGTGAGCTCAATCGGCTAGCGGGCCGGGTTGAGCAGTTCTTC. It specifies CASSELNRLAGRVEQFF.

This chain joins TRBV2 and TRBJ2-7; 10 bases match TRBD1. CDR1 and CDR2 (germline): SNHLY, FYNNEI. The CDR3 consists of 13 residues. Trimming cost V 7 bases and J 2 bases; bases outside gene matches: 2. CDR3 amino acids: CASIDRGPYEQYF. The CDR3 DNA is TGTGCCAGCATTGACAGGGGGCCCTACGAGCAGTACTTC. The full variable domain, in which reference TRBV2 and TRBJ2-7 provide the parts outside the CDR3, is EPEVTQTPSHQVTQMGQEVILRCVPISNHLYFYWYRQILGQKVEFLVSFYNNEISEKSEIFDDQFSVERPDGSNFTLKIRSTKLEDSAMYFCASIDRGPYEQYFGPGTRLTVT.

The genes are TRBV12-3 or TRBV12-4 and TRBJ1-2; D not certain. V gave up 1 base and J gave up 8 bases, with 8 bases separating them. The CDR3 length is 12 residues. The CDR3 nucleotides read TGTGCCAGCAGTTTAGGCGGAGGGGGCTACACCTTC. This encodes CASSLGGGGYTF.